A selection of T cell receptor beta chains follows, all from one sample in a study of CD8+CD57+ T cells in acquired aplastic anemia. TCRdb redid the calling of the reads with MiXCR, one entry per CDR3 protein. The sample shows 55,000 to 60,000 distinct CDR3 sequences, just over 55% of them seen only once. Material: sorted CD4+, CD8+, or CD8+CD57+ T cells (not recorded which) from PBMCs. The receptors originated from a human donor with aplastic anemia. The CDR3 runs from the conserved cysteine through the conserved F or W. The D gene is left open where the match is weak. Clone sizes are given selectively: once, few, many, or a class where the clone is expanded.

clone_size j_call d_call v_call cdr3_aa cdr3_nt
- TRBJ2-7 TRBD2 TRBV27 CASSLSPSGRSEQYF TGTGCCAGCAGTTTATCCCCCAGCGGGAGGAGCGAGCAGTACTTC
many TRBJ2-3 TRBD2 TRBV7-9 CASSRTSGAPKDTQYF TGTGCCAGCAGCCGGACTAGCGGGGCTCCAAAGGATACGCAGTATTTT
many TRBJ2-2 TRBD2 TRBV12-3/TRBV12-4 CASSSPLRLAGITGELFF TGTGCCAGCAGTTCCCCACTGCGCTTAGCGGGGATCACCGGGGAGCTGTTTTTT
- TRBJ2-1 - TRBV11-2 CASSLKTENNEQFF TGTGCCAGCAGCTTAAAAACAGAGAACAATGAGCAGTTCTTC
- TRBJ1-5 - TRBV7-8 CASSLARLRNQPQHF TGTGCCAGCAGCTTAGCGAGGTTGCGCAATCAGCCCCAGCATTTT
- TRBJ1-4 - TRBV7-9 CASSSDSSGSEKLFF TGTGCCAGCAGCTCTGACTCCTCCGGGAGTGAAAAACTGTTTTTT
- TRBJ2-1 TRBD1 TRBV24-1 CATSDFGTGLNEQFF TGTGCCACCAGTGATTTTGGGACAGGGCTCAATGAGCAGTTCTTC
- TRBJ2-5 TRBD2 TRBV6-5 CASSYSPSGRIETQYF TGTGCCAGCAGTTACTCGCCTAGCGGGAGGATCGAGACCCAGTACTTC
- TRBJ2-7 - TRBV29-1 CSVGGTYEQYF TGCAGCGTTGGCGGGACCTACGAGCAGTACTTC
many TRBJ2-5 TRBD2 TRBV19 CASSGLGDQETQYF TGTGCCAGTAGCGGACTAGGGGATCAGGAGACCCAGTACTTC
many TRBJ2-7 - TRBV4-1 CASSQIAEDSTYEQYF TGCGCCAGCAGCCAGATCGCGGAGGACAGCACCTACGAGCAGTACTTC
- TRBJ2-7 TRBD1 TRBV10-1 CASSFPPTGGGEQYF TGCGCCAGCAGTTTCCCCCCGACAGGGGGCGGCGAGCAGTACTTC
- TRBJ2-3 TRBD1 TRBV27 CASSYRDRAIDTQYF TGTGCCAGCAGCTACCGGGACAGGGCGATAGATACGCAGTATTTT
few TRBJ2-7 TRBD2 TRBV2 CASSLAGEQYF TGTGCCAGCAGTTTAGCGGGGGAGCAGTACTTC
- TRBJ2-7 - TRBV15 CATSRAGDSYEQYF TGTGCCACCAGCAGAGCAGGGGACTCCTACGAGCAGTACTTC
medium-sized TRBJ1-2 - TRBV29-1 CSVEKQGGNYGYTF TGCAGCGTTGAAAAACAGGGAGGTAACTATGGCTACACCTTC
- TRBJ2-5 TRBD2 TRBV2 CASSPRAGLAGALEETQYF TGTGCCAGCAGTCCCAGGGCGGGACTAGCGGGGGCCCTCGAAGAGACCCAGTACTTC
few TRBJ2-2 - TRBV10-3 CAITRGLNANTGELFF TGTGCCATCACTCGGGGGCTCAACGCGAACACCGGGGAGCTGTTTTTT
many TRBJ2-7 TRBD2 TRBV6-1 CASRAIAGAEYEQYF TGTGCCAGCAGGGCAATAGCGGGGGCGGAATACGAGCAGTACTTC
few TRBJ1-1 TRBD1 TRBV19 CASSRTGRVNTEAFF TGTGCCAGTAGTAGGACAGGGAGGGTGAACACTGAAGCTTTCTTT
few TRBJ2-7 - TRBV19 CASGSHDLSYEQYF TGTGCCAGTGGGTCCCACGACCTCTCCTACGAACAGTACTTC
- TRBJ2-7 TRBD2 TRBV27 CASSYRLAEYEQYF TGTGCCAGCAGCTATCGACTAGCGGAATACGAGCAGTACTTC
- TRBJ1-1 - TRBV7-9 CASTPPDYALKAFF TGTGCCAGCACCCCCCCCGACTACGCCCTGAAAGCTTTCTTT
few TRBJ2-1 - TRBV24-1 CATSDSFPRGEQFF TGTGCCACCAGTGATTCGTTCCCCAGGGGTGAGCAGTTCTTC
- TRBJ2-7 - TRBV2 CASSEVAVAYEQYF TGTGCCAGCAGTGAGGTGGCAGTAGCCTACGAGCAGTACTTC
- TRBJ1-1 - TRBV19 CASSIVWGTNTEAFF TGTGCCAGTAGTATAGTATGGGGGACTAACACTGAAGCTTTCTTT
once TRBJ2-7 - TRBV29-1 CSVAADSSYEQYF TGCAGCGTTGCGGCGGATAGCTCCTACGAGCAGTACTTC
- TRBJ2-7 - TRBV7-6 CASSLAPTGEQYF TGTGCCAGCAGCTTAGCCCCCACGGGCGAGCAGTACTTC
few TRBJ2-6 - TRBV7-7 CASRSRGANVLTF TGTGCTAGCCGCTCGAGAGGGGCCAACGTCCTGACTTTC
many TRBJ1-5 - TRBV6-1 CASTGVGPQHF TGTGCCAGCACCGGAGTCGGGCCCCAGCATTTT